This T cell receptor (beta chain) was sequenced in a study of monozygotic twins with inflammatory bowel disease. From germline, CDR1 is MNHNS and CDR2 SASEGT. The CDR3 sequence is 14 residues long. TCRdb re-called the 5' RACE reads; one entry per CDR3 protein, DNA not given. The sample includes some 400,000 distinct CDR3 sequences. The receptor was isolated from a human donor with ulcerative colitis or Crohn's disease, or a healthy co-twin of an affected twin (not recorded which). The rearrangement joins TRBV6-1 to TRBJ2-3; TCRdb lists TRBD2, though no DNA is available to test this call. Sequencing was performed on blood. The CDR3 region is CASRQLRVADTQYF.